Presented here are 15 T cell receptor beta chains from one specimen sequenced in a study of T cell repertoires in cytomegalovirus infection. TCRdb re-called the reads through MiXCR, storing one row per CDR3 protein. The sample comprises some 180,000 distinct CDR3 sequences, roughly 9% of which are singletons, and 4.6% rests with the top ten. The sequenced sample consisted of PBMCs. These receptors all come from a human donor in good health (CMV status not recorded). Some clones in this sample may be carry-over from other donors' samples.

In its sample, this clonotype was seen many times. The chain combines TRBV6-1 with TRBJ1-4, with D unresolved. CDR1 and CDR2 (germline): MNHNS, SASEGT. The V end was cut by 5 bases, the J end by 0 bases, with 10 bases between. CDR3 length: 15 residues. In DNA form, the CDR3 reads TGTGCCAGCAGTAACGCGGCAGCAACTAATGAAAAACTGTTTTTT. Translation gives CASSNAAATNEKLFF.

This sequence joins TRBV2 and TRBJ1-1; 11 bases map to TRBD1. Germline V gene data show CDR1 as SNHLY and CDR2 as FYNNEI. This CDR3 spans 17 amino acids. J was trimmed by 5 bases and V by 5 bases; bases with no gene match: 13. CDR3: CASSPYGQGAAKTEAFF. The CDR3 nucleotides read TGTGCCAGCAGTCCTTATGGACAGGGGGCAGCGAAGACTGAAGCTTTCTTT.

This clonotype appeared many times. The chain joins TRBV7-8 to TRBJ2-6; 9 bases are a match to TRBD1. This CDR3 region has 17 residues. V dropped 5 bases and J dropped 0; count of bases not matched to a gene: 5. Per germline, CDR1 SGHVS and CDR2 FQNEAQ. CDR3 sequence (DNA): TGTGCCAGCAGCCGAGGACAGGGGAGCTCTGGGGCCAACGTCCTGACTTTC. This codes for CASSRGQGSSGANVLTF.

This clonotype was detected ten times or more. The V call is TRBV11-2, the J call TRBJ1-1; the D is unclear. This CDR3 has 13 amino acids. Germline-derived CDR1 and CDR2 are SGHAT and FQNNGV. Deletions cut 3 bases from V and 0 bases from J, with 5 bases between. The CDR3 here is CASSFSMNTEAFF. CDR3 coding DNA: TGTGCCAGCAGCTTTTCTATGAACACTGAAGCTTTCTTT.

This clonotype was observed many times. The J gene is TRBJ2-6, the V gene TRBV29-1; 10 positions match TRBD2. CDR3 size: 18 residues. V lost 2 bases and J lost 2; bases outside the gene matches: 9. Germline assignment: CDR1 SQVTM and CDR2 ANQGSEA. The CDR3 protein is CSVEIAGGSRPGANVLTF. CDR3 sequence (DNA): TGCAGCGTTGAAATAGCGGGAGGAAGCAGGCCTGGGGCCAACGTCCTGACTTTC. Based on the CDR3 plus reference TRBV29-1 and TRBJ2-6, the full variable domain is SAVISQKPSRDICQRGTSLTIQCQVDSQVTMMFWYRQQPGQSLTLIATANQGSEATYESGFVIDKFPISRPNLTFSTLTVSNMSPEDSSIYLCSVEIAGGSRPGANVLTFGAGSRLTVL.

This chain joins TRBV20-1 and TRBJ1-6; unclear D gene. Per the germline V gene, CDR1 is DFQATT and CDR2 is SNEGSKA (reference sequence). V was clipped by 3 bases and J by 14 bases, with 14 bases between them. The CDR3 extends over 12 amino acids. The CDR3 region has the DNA TGCAGTGCTAGGGACCGCCGGGAGACCCTCCACTTT. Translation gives CSARDRRETLHF.

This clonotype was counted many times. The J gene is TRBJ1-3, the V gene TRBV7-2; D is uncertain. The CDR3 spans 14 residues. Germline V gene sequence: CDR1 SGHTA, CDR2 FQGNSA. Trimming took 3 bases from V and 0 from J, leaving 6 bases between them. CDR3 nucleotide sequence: TGTGCCAGCAGCTTGGATTTCTCTGGAAACACCATATATTTT. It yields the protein CASSLDFSGNTIYF.

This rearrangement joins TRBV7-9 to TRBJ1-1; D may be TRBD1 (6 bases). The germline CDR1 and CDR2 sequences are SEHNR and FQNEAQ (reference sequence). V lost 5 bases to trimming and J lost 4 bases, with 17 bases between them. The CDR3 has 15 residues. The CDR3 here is CASSLGQPGSTEAFF. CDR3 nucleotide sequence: TGTGCCAGCAGCCTTGGACAGCCGGGTAGCACTGAAGCTTTCTTT. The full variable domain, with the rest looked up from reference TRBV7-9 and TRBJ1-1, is DTGVSQNPRHKITKRGQNVTFRCDPISEHNRLYWYRQTLGQGPEFLTYFQNEAQLEKSRLLSDRFSAERPKGSFSTLEIQRTEQGDSAMYLCASSLGQPGSTEAFFGQGTRLTVV.

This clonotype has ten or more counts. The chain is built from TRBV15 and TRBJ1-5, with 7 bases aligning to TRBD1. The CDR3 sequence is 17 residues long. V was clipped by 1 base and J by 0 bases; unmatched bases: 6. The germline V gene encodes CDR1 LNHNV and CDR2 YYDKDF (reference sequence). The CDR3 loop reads CATSRATGDYSNQPQHF. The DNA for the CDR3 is TGTGCCACCAGCAGAGCCACAGGGGATTATAGCAATCAGCCCCAGCATTTT. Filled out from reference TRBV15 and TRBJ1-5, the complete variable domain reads DAMVIQNPRYQVTQFGKPVTLSCSQTLNHNVMYWYQQKSSQAPKLLFHYYDKDFNNEADTPDNFQSRRPNTSFCFLDIRSPGLGDTAMYLCATSRATGDYSNQPQHFGDGTRLSIL.

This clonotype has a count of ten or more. CDR3 loop: CASSEGGVQPQHF. CDR3 bases: TGTGCCAGCAGTGAGGGGGGCGTGCAGCCCCAGCATTTT. This chain links TRBV28 with TRBJ1-5, with D maybe TRBD1 (6 bases). Trimming shortened V by 5 bases and J by 7 bases, and 12 bases separated the two germline ends. The CDR3 consists of 13 residues. Germline V gene lookup returns CDR1 MDHEN and CDR2 SYDVKM.

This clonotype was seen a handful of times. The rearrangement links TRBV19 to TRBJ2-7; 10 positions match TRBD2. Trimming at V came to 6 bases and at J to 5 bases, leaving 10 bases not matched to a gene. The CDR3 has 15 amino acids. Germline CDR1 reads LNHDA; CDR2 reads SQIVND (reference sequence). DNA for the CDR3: TGTGCCAGTAGGAAGGAAGCGGGAGGGACCCACGAGCAGTACTTC. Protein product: CASRKEAGGTHEQYF.

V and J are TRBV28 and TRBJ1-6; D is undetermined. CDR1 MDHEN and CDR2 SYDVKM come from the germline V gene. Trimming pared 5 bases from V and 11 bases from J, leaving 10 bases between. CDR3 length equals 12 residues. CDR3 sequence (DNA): TGTGCCAGCAGTCCACGTATCCCACCCCTCCACTTT. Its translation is CASSPRIPPLHF.

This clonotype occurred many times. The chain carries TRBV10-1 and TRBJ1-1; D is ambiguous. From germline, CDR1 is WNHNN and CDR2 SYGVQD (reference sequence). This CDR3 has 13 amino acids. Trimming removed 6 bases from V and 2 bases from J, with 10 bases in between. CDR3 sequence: CASRADRNTEAFF. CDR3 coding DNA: TGCGCCAGCAGAGCGGACCGAAACACTGAAGCTTTCTTT.

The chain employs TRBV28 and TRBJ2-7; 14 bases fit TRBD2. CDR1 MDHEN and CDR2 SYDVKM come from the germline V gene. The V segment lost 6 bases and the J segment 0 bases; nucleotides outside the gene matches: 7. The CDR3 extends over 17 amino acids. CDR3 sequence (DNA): TGTGCCAGCAGCCCGGGACTAGCGGGGGAATTCTCCTACGAGCAGTACTTC. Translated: CASSPGLAGEFSYEQYF. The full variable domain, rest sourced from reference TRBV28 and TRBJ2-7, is DVKVTQSSRYLVKRTGEKVFLECVQDMDHENMFWYRQDPGLGLRLIYFSYDVKMKEKGDIPEGYSVSREKKERFSLILESASTNQTSMYLCASSPGLAGEFSYEQYFGPGTRLTVT.

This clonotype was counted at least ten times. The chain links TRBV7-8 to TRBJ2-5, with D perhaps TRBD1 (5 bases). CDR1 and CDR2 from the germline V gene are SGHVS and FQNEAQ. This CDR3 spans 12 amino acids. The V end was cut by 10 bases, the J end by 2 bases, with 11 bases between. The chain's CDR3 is CATIDSQETQYF. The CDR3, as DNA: TGTGCCACCATCGACAGTCAAGAGACCCAGTACTTC.